This is a list of T cell receptor beta chains from one sample in a study of shared clonotypes between healthy human individuals. Here immunoSEQ multiplex PCR was the method, and the copy in TCRdb shows in-frame clones only, minus some. The data show 1 million to 1.3 million clones, with about four fifths seen just once and more than 0.55% held by the top ten. Material: memory CD4+ T cells from PBMCs. The origin of the receptors is a man between 18 and 35 years old in good health. Some clones in this sample may be carry-over from other donors' samples. Each CDR3 is given with its conserved first and last residue. The D gene is left open where the match is weak. Only some rows state a clone size, as once, few, many or a class for expanded clones.

d_call | j_call | clone_size | v_call | cdr3_aa | cdr3_nt
TRBD1 | TRBJ1-5 | . | TRBV6-6 | CASSYPTGNPSEPQHF | TGTGCCAGCAGTTACCCGACAGGGAACCCCTCTGAGCCCCAGCATTTT
. | TRBJ1-1 | . | TRBV6-1 | CASSEPGLSWEAFF | TGTGCCAGCAGTGAACCGGGCCTCTCATGGGAAGCTTTCTTT
. | TRBJ2-5 | . | TRBV7-8 | CASSLRARTETQYF | TGTGCCAGCAGCCTAAGGGCGAGGACAGAGACCCAGTACTTC
. | TRBJ2-3 | . | TRBV11-3 | CASSLDSPDTQYF | TGTGCCAGCAGCTTAGATTCCCCGGATACGCAGTATTTT
. | TRBJ2-7 | . | TRBV28 | CASTWSQQGRSEQYF | TGTGCCAGCACCTGGAGCCAACAGGGAAGGAGCGAGCAGTACTTC
TRBD2 | TRBJ2-2 | . | TRBV11-2 | CASSLRETTGELFF | TGTGCCAGCAGCTTGCGGGAGACCACCGGGGAGCTGTTTTTT
. | TRBJ2-5 | . | TRBV7-8 | CASSSYRVSQETQYF | TGTGCCAGCAGCTCGTACAGGGTTTCGCAGGAGACCCAGTACTTC
. | TRBJ2-3 | . | TRBV9 | CASSVSGRGTDTQYF | TGTGCCAGCAGCGTTAGCGGCAGAGGGACAGATACGCAGTATTTT
. | TRBJ2-5 | . | TRBV7-2 | CASSLDRRGGMETQYF | TGTGCCAGCAGCTTAGATCGCAGGGGCGGGATGGAGACCCAGTACTTC
. | TRBJ2-1 | many | TRBV30 | CAWSVMGEREQFF | TGTGCCTGGAGTGTCATGGGGGAGAGGGAGCAGTTCTTC
. | TRBJ1-5 | few | TRBV7-2 | CASSLIRASPQHF | TGTGCCAGCAGCTTAATTAGGGCTTCGCCCCAGCATTTT
. | TRBJ2-3 | . | TRBV7-2 | CASSLLRLGTSTDTQYF | TGTGCCAGCAGCTTACTTCGTCTGGGGACTAGCACAGATACGCAGTATTTT
. | TRBJ2-1 | . | TRBV28 | CASSTRGDGVGQFF | TGTGCCAGCAGTACAAGGGGGGACGGCGTCGGGCAGTTCTTC
. | TRBJ1-1 | . | TRBV18 | CASSETQGNTEAFF | TGTGCCAGCTCAGAAACACAGGGGAACACTGAAGCTTTCTTT
TRBD2 | TRBJ2-1 | . | TRBV6-6 | CASSDPGLADNEQFF | TGTGCCAGCTCCGATCCGGGACTAGCGGACAATGAGCAGTTCTTC
TRBD2 | TRBJ2-5 | . | TRBV9 | CASSVGSGRAGETQYF | TGTGCCAGCAGCGTAGGAAGCGGGAGGGCTGGCGAGACCCAGTACTTC
. | TRBJ2-5 | . | TRBV30 | CAWSVIVGETQYF | TGTGCCTGGAGTGTGATCGTCGGAGAGACCCAGTACTTC
. | TRBJ1-1 | . | TRBV9 | CASSVGQGMAEAFF | TGTGCCAGCAGCGTAGGGCAGGGGATGGCTGAAGCTTTCTTT
TRBD1 | TRBJ1-4 | . | TRBV18 | CASSHGQGDEKLFF | TGTGCCAGCTCACATGGACAGGGCGACGAAAAACTGTTTTTT
. | TRBJ1-3 | . | TRBV25-1 | CASSEYSGSGSGNTIYF | TGTGCCAGCAGTGAATATTCGGGTAGCGGATCTGGAAACACCATATATTTT